What follows are 14 T cell receptor beta chains derived from one specimen sequenced in a study of blood T cell repertoires in COVID-19. Clones were sequenced by immunoSEQ multiplex PCR, and TCRdb holds only the in-frame ones, with some missing. The data show about 160,000 clones, with roughly 88% seen just once and roughly 2.3% held by the top ten. The sample consisted of peripheral blood. These receptors were obtained from a man younger than 30 with acute or convalescent COVID-19.

The V gene is TRBV11-2, the J gene TRBJ2-3; 10 bases fit TRBD2. Trimming removed 3 bases from V and 1 base from J; junction bases left unmatched: 4. From germline, CDR1 is SGHAT and CDR2 FQNNGV. The CDR3 length is 16 residues. CDR3 amino acids: CASSLVAGGGTDTQYF. As DNA, the CDR3 is TGTGCCAGCAGCTTGGTAGCGGGGGGTGGCACAGATACGCAGTATTTT.

The chain carries TRBV20-1 and TRBJ2-7; TRBD2 matches 7 bases. The germline V gene encodes CDR1 DFQATT and CDR2 SNEGSKA (reference sequence). V was clipped by 6 bases and J by 4 bases; unmatched bases: 3. CDR3 length: 11 amino acids. The CDR3 reads CSALASYEQYF. CDR3 DNA sequence: TGCAGTGCACTAGCGTCGTACGAGCAGTACTTC.

The V and J genes are TRBV11-2 and TRBJ1-6, with 10 nucleotides matching TRBD1. In germline, CDR1 is SGHAT, CDR2 FQNNGV. Germline trimming cut 0 bases from V and 7 bases from J; bases unmatched to any gene: 0. The CDR3 has 15 residues. This CDR3 is CASSLEGQGNSPLHF. The CDR3 coding sequence is TGTGCCAGCAGCTTAGAGGGACAGGGGAATTCACCCCTCCACTTT.

The V and J genes are TRBV10-3 and TRBJ1-2; 7 nucleotides match TRBD1. The CDR3 contains 12 residues. With V trimmed by 6 bases and J by 6 bases, 4 bases remained unmatched. Germline CDR1 ENHRY, CDR2 SYGVKD. The CDR3: CAISPQGHGYTF. CDR3 DNA sequence: TGTGCCATCAGCCCACAGGGGCATGGCTACACCTTC.

J is TRBJ1-1 and V is TRBV19; maybe TRBD1 (6 bases). The germline V gene has CDR1 LNHDA and CDR2 SQIVND (reference sequence). V lost 3 bases to trimming and J lost 0 bases, with 14 bases between them. The CDR3 runs 16 residues. The CDR3 bases are TGTGCCAGTAGTATCAGGGGATTGGCCATGAACACTGAAGCTTTCTTT. It is translated as CASSIRGLAMNTEAFF.

The CDR3 loop is CASRQINSNQPQHF. The DNA for the CDR3 is TGTGCCAGCAGACAGATCAATAGCAATCAGCCCCAGCATTTT. V is TRBV6-5 and J is TRBJ1-5; D ambiguous. The V gene's germline CDR1 is MNHEY and CDR2 SVGAGI. V lost 6 bases, J lost 0 bases, and 9 bases lay in between. The CDR3 is made up of 14 amino acids.

The chain employs TRBV5-1 and TRBJ1-3; TRBD1 agrees at 8 bases. The germline V gene encodes CDR1 SGHRS and CDR2 YFSETQ. The CDR3 is 18 residues long. V trimming: 1 base; J trimming: 2 bases; junction bases outside the gene matches: 11. For the CDR3, the DNA is TGCGCCAGCAGCTTGACGGTAACAGGGGGTCTTCCTGGAAACACCATATATTTT. Amino acid sequence: CASSLTVTGGLPGNTIYF.

V gene TRBV11-2 combines with J gene TRBJ2-1; D is perhaps TRBD2 (6 bases). Trimming removed 5 bases at V and 5 bases at J, with 16 bases between. The CDR3 is 15 residues long. Germline V CDR1 and CDR2: SGHAT, FQNNGV. This CDR3 reads CASSPARGGNNEQFF. DNA of the CDR3: TGTGCCAGCAGCCCGGCCCGGGGCGGGAACAATGAGCAGTTCTTC.

The V and J genes are TRBV6-5 and TRBJ1-2; D is unresolved. The CDR3 has 13 residues. The germline V gene has CDR1 MNHEY and CDR2 SVGAGI. With 7 bases removed from V and 0 bases from J, the gap between germline ends came to 9 bases. The CDR3 DNA reads TGTGCCAGCAAAACAGTAGCTAACTATGGCTACACCTTC. Amino acid sequence: CASKTVANYGYTF.

This clone has only a few counts. The chain employs TRBV21-1 and TRBJ1-5; TRBD1 is taken as the D call from the table, unchecked against the DNA. TRBV21-1 corresponds to a pseudogene. The CDR3 sequence is 16 residues long. CDR3 region: CASSKGSSGLGQPQHF. The CDR3 DNA follows: TGTGCCAGCAGCAAAGGATCGTCAGGGTTGGGTCAGCCCCAGCATTTT.

The V and J genes are TRBV24-1 and TRBJ1-2; TRBD1 aligns across 8 bases. The length of the CDR3 is 14 residues. Per germline, CDR1 KGHDR and CDR2 SFDVKD. Unmatched junction bases numbered 6, after V lost 3 bases and J lost 7 bases. CDR3 protein: CATSDAQGAFGYTF. CDR3 coding DNA: TGTGCCACCAGTGATGCGCAGGGGGCATTTGGCTACACCTTC.

V is TRBV4-2 and J is TRBJ2-3, with 15 bases matching TRBD2. Unmatched junction bases numbered 6, after V lost 4 bases and J lost 1 base. The CDR3 covers 18 residues. Germline V gene sequence: CDR1 LGHNA, CDR2 YNFKEQ. The CDR3 DNA reads as TGTGCCAGCAGCCCGGGACTAGCGGGAGGAGTCGGCACAGATACGCAGTATTTT. Translating gives CASSPGLAGGVGTDTQYF.

V gene TRBV19 combines with J gene TRBJ1-3; 8 bases agree with TRBD1. Germline V gene sequence: CDR1 LNHDA, CDR2 SQIVND (reference sequence). The junction had 8 bases not matched to a gene; V was cut back by 7 bases and J by 3 bases. CDR3 length: 15 residues. The DNA for the CDR3 is TGTGCCAGTACCGACAGGGGTGCGTTTGGAAACACCATATATTTT. As protein: CASTDRGAFGNTIYF.

The rearrangement joins TRBV3-1 (or the pseudogene TRBV3-2) to TRBJ1-1; D gene uncertain. This CDR3 contains 13 residues. V shed 2 bases and J shed 4 bases, with 8 bases lying between them. Per germline, CDR1 LGHDT and CDR2 YNNKEL (reference sequence). In nucleotides, the CDR3 is TGTGCCAGCAGCCAAAATCGCGGCACTGAAGCTTTCTTT. This translates into CASSQNRGTEAFF.